The rows below give T cell receptor beta chains drawn from one sample of a study of Graves' ophthalmopathy and Graves' hyperthyroidism. MiXCR was run by TCRdb on the multiplex PCR reads, yielding one entry per CDR3 protein. The sample has more than 1,000,000 distinct CDR3 sequences; about 38% are singletons. The sample taken for sequencing was peripheral blood or thyroid tissue (not recorded which). The receptor source for this set is an adult man with Graves' hyperthyroidism. Both conserved end residues are part of each CDR3. The order of the fields is V gene, D gene, J gene, clone size, CDR3 DNA, CDR3 protein. A D gene is named only where the DNA matches it firmly. Expanded clones get a size class; other rows say once, few or many, or leave the size out.

TRBV19	NA	TRBJ2-6	NA	TGTGCCAGTAGTATCAAAGTCCCGATGGCGACTATTTTAGGGGCCAACGTCCTGACTTTC	CASSIKVPMATILGANVLTF
TRBV11-2	NA	TRBJ2-7	NA	TGTGCCAGCAGCTTATCCTCCCCAATTGTGGGCGACGAGCAGTACTTC	CASSLSSPIVGDEQYF
TRBV20-1	NA	TRBJ2-7	many	TGCAGTGCTAGATTAGACTCCTACGAGCAGTACTTC	CSARLDSYEQYF
TRBV29-1	TRBD1	TRBJ2-5	many	TGCAGCGTTGATGGAACCGGGACAGGGGGCGCGGAGACCCAGTACTTC	CSVDGTGTGGAETQYF
TRBV20-1	NA	TRBJ1-1	NA	TGCAGTGCCGGCGAGCTAGCGGGAGCGGGAGGTACTGAAGCTTTCTTT	CSAGELAGAGGTEAFF
TRBV2	NA	TRBJ1-5	many	TGTGCCAGCAGTGAACGGCAGGCCCGGACCTGGCCCCAGCATTTT	CASSERQARTWPQHF
TRBV7-2	NA	TRBJ1-5	NA	TGTGCCAGCAGCCTACAGGCAGGGTTATTTCAGCCCCAGCATTTT	CASSLQAGLFQPQHF
TRBV20-1	NA	TRBJ2-5	NA	TGCAGTTCCATAACAGGGTTGCAAGAGACCCAGTACTTC	CSSITGLQETQYF
TRBV20-1	TRBD1	TRBJ1-6	NA	TGCAGTGCTATGGGGACAGGGATTACCTATAATTCACCCCTCCACTTT	CSAMGTGITYNSPLHF
TRBV6-5	NA	TRBJ1-5	NA	TGTGCCAGCACCTACTCCGTTGGGAAGCCCCATCATTTT	CASTYSVGKPHHF
TRBV7-9	NA	TRBJ1-2	few	TGTGCCAGCAGCATTGAGGAAGGTTATGGCTACACCTTC	CASSIEEGYGYTF
TRBV10-3	NA	TRBJ1-5	many	TGTGCCATCAGTGAACAAGAGTGGGGTCAGCCCCAGCATTTT	CAISEQEWGQPQHF
TRBV19	TRBD1	TRBJ2-6	few	TGTGCCAGTACCGCGACAGGGAAAAGCTCTGGGGCCAACGTCCTGACTTTC	CASTATGKSSGANVLTF
TRBV2	TRBD1	TRBJ2-5	NA	TGTGCCAGCAGTGAGGGGTGGGGGACAGGTAACTCAGAGACCCAGTACTTC	CASSEGWGTGNSETQYF
TRBV4-1	NA	TRBJ2-3	NA	TGCGCCAGCAGGGCTTCGCGGGGTTTCACAGATACGCAGTATTTT	CASRASRGFTDTQYF
TRBV5-1	NA	TRBJ2-2	NA	TGCGCCAGCAGCCAAGGGGCGGGGATGAGCGGGGAGCTGTTTTTT	CASSQGAGMSGELFF
TRBV4-1	NA	TRBJ2-6	few	TGCGCCAGCAGCCGGTTGGACTCTCCCGCGGTCTCTGGGGCCAACGTCCTGACTTTC	CASSRLDSPAVSGANVLTF
TRBV7-2	NA	TRBJ1-2	many	TGTGCCAGCAGCTCCCCGGGGCAAGCTAACTATGGCTACACCTTC	CASSSPGQANYGYTF
TRBV19	NA	TRBJ1-1	NA	TGTGCTCCGTGGGGCCGATGGGGCACTGAAGCTTTCTTT	CAPWGRWGTEAFF
TRBV7-3	NA	TRBJ2-2	many	TGTGCCAGCAGCTTCGGGGGTTCCGCCGGGGAGCTGTTTTTT	CASSFGGSAGELFF
TRBV20-1	NA	TRBJ2-7	many	TGCAGTGCTCGCTGGGAGTCGGAAGAGCAGTACTTC	CSARWESEEQYF
TRBV9	NA	TRBJ1-2	NA	TGTGCCAGCAGCCGGGGCAGCGGGAACTATGGCTACACCTTC	CASSRGSGNYGYTF
TRBV28	NA	TRBJ1-4	NA	TGTGCCAGCAGTCCGCCAACAGGGAGTGAAAAACTGTTTTTT	CASSPPTGSEKLFF
TRBV25-1	TRBD2	TRBJ2-5	few	TGTGCCACCTCCGATTTTAGCGGGAGTAGTAGAGAGACCCAGTACTTC	CATSDFSGSSRETQYF
TRBV5-1	TRBD2	TRBJ2-7	few	TGCGCCAGCAGCTCCGGGGGGGGTCCCTACGAGCAGTACTTC	CASSSGGGPYEQYF
TRBV7-2	TRBD2	TRBJ2-3	few	TGTGCCAGCAGCTTATTTAGCGGGGAGACAGATACGCAGTATTTT	CASSLFSGETDTQYF
TRBV11-2	NA	TRBJ2-5	NA	TGTGCCAGCAGCCCAGACAGGGAGGGCCAAGAGACCCAGTACTTC	CASSPDREGQETQYF
TRBV12-3/TRBV12-4	TRBD2	TRBJ2-7	NA	TGTGCCAGCAGTCCCACTAGCGGGAGAGTGGGGGAGCAGTACTTC	CASSPTSGRVGEQYF
TRBV19	NA	TRBJ2-5	NA	TGTGCCACCAAGAGGAGGGGACTTGGCCTAGCAGGACAAGAGACCCAGTACTTC	CATKRRGLGLAGQETQYF
TRBV29-1	NA	TRBJ2-2	many	TGCAGCGTTGAAGATTCGGGCGGGGAGCTGTTTTTT	CSVEDSGGELFF
TRBV6-5	NA	TRBJ2-6	NA	TGTGCCAGCAGTTTAATTGGGGGCAAAGGGGCCAACGTCCTGACTTTC	CASSLIGGKGANVLTF
TRBV12-3/TRBV12-4	TRBD1	TRBJ1-5	few	TGTGCCAGCAGTTTATTTAGGGGACAGGGTGGGAGCAATCAGCCCCAGCATTTT	CASSLFRGQGGSNQPQHF